The sequence of this TCR beta chain was determined in a study of CD8+ T cells in alopecia areata. cDNA serving as the sequencing template came from extracted, reverse transcribed RNA. Here immunoSEQ multiplex PCR was the method, and the copy in TCRdb shows in-frame clones only, minus some. The table shows 110,000 to 150,000 clones, with around two thirds occurring only once. General study points: Among the cells sequenced in scalp samples are also the resident alphabeta T cells of normal skin. TCR sharing was clearer in mice than between patients, perhaps partly owing to patient HLA diversity. Lesional scalp, especially alopecia totalis/universalis, showed higher clonality than normal scalp.

Germline loops: CDR1 SGHDT, CDR2 YYEEEE. V was clipped by 7 bases and J by 2 bases, with 9 bases between them. The CDR3 runs to 12 residues. For this clone: The antigen is not known.

CD4+ and CD8+ T cells were sorted from PBMCs. Sequenced: CD8+ T cells sorted from blood. The chain links TRBV5-6 to TRBJ2-5; weak D call: TRBD1 (5 bases). This sequence originates from a human donor in good health. This CDR3 is CASGAVQETQYF. The DNA of the CDR3 is TGTGCCAGCGGGGCGGTTCAAGAGACCCAGTACTTC.